A selection of T cell receptor beta chains follows, all from one sample in a study of blood T cell repertoires in COVID-19. The method was immunoSEQ multiplex PCR; TCRdb's version includes in-frame clones alone and lacks a portion of them. The table records under 250,000 clones, about four fifths of them present only once. Material: peripheral blood. These receptors were taken from a woman aged 50 to 65 with acute or convalescent COVID-19. Each CDR3 is given with its conserved first and last residue. Fields, in order: J gene, CDR3 length, clone size, D gene, V gene, CDR3 DNA, CDR3 protein. The D gene is left open where the match is weak. Only part of the rows carry a size: once, few, many, or a class if the clone is expanded.

j_call: TRBJ2-7
cdr3_length: 18
clone_size: .
d_call: .
v_call: TRBV12-2
cdr3_nt: TGTGCAAGTCGCTTAGAGCCTAAAACTAGCGGGCCGCCCTACGAGCAGTACTTC
cdr3_aa: CASRLEPKTSGPPYEQYF

j_call: TRBJ2-3
cdr3_length: 15
clone_size: .
d_call: TRBD1
v_call: TRBV24-1
cdr3_nt: TGTGCCACCAGTATTCCGGGACAGAGCACAGATACGCAGTATTTT
cdr3_aa: CATSIPGQSTDTQYF

j_call: TRBJ1-1
cdr3_length: 12
clone_size: .
d_call: .
v_call: TRBV12-3/TRBV12-4
cdr3_nt: TGTGCCAGCAGTACAGGGTTCACTGAAGCTTTCTTT
cdr3_aa: CASSTGFTEAFF

j_call: TRBJ2-1
cdr3_length: 17
clone_size: many
d_call: TRBD2
v_call: TRBV11-2
cdr3_nt: TGTGCCAGCAGCTTAGATAGATCAGCGGGAGGAAGACATGAGCAGTTCTTC
cdr3_aa: CASSLDRSAGGRHEQFF

j_call: TRBJ1-5
cdr3_length: 13
clone_size: .
d_call: .
v_call: TRBV6-5
cdr3_nt: TGTGCGGTGGGCCGACAGCCCAATCAGCCCCAGCATTTT
cdr3_aa: CAVGRQPNQPQHF

j_call: TRBJ1-2
cdr3_length: 14
clone_size: .
d_call: TRBD1
v_call: TRBV19
cdr3_nt: TGTGCCAGTAGTACCCCGGGACAGCGTCATGGCTACACCTTC
cdr3_aa: CASSTPGQRHGYTF

j_call: TRBJ2-1
cdr3_length: 14
clone_size: .
d_call: .
v_call: TRBV24-1
cdr3_nt: TGTGCCACCAGTGACCCCACTAGCTTCCCTGAGCAGTTCTTC
cdr3_aa: CATSDPTSFPEQFF

j_call: TRBJ2-1
cdr3_length: 17
clone_size: .
d_call: TRBD2
v_call: TRBV24-1
cdr3_nt: TGTGCCACCAGTGATTTAGGGACTAGCGGGAGGGCCTATGAGCAGTTCTTC
cdr3_aa: CATSDLGTSGRAYEQFF

j_call: TRBJ2-1
cdr3_length: 15
clone_size: .
d_call: TRBD2
v_call: TRBV7-9
cdr3_nt: TGTGCCAGCAGCTTAGTACTAGCGGGGTACAATGAGCAGTTCTTC
cdr3_aa: CASSLVLAGYNEQFF

j_call: TRBJ2-3
cdr3_length: 17
clone_size: .
d_call: TRBD2
v_call: TRBV7-2
cdr3_nt: TGTGCCAGCAGCCTGAGGCTAGCGGGAGAATTGACAGATACGCAGTATTTT
cdr3_aa: CASSLRLAGELTDTQYF

j_call: TRBJ2-7
cdr3_length: 15
clone_size: .
d_call: TRBD2
v_call: TRBV19
cdr3_nt: TGTGCCAGTAGAAGGGCGGCTAGCGGGAGGGAAGAGCAGTACTTC
cdr3_aa: CASRRAASGREEQYF

j_call: TRBJ1-5
cdr3_length: 17
clone_size: .
d_call: .
v_call: TRBV24-1
cdr3_nt: TGTGCCACCAGTGAACGCACCGGGACTCCCGTCAATCAGCCCCAGCATTTT
cdr3_aa: CATSERTGTPVNQPQHF

j_call: TRBJ2-1
cdr3_length: 11
clone_size: .
d_call: .
v_call: TRBV9
cdr3_nt: TGTGCCAGCAGCTCCGACTATGAGCAGTTCTTC
cdr3_aa: CASSSDYEQFF

j_call: TRBJ2-3
cdr3_length: 15
clone_size: .
d_call: .
v_call: TRBV7-3
cdr3_nt: TGTGCCAGCAGCCCCTCGTATTCTAGCACAGATACGCAGTATTTT
cdr3_aa: CASSPSYSSTDTQYF

j_call: TRBJ2-3
cdr3_length: 12
clone_size: .
d_call: .
v_call: TRBV2
cdr3_nt: TGTGCCAGCAGTGATCAGGCAGATACGCAGTATTTT
cdr3_aa: CASSDQADTQYF

j_call: TRBJ2-1
cdr3_length: 13
clone_size: .
d_call: .
v_call: TRBV19
cdr3_nt: TGTGCCAGTAGTATAGACAATTACAATGAGCAGTTCTTC
cdr3_aa: CASSIDNYNEQFF

j_call: TRBJ2-2
cdr3_length: 14
clone_size: .
d_call: TRBD1
v_call: TRBV19
cdr3_nt: TGTGCCAGTAGTACCGACAGGGAGCCGGGCCGTCTGTTTTTT
cdr3_aa: CASSTDREPGRLFF

j_call: TRBJ2-7
cdr3_length: 13
clone_size: .
d_call: TRBD1
v_call: TRBV11-3
cdr3_nt: TGTGCCAGCAGCTTTCCAGGGGGCTACGAGCAGTACTTC
cdr3_aa: CASSFPGGYEQYF

j_call: TRBJ1-5
cdr3_length: 14
clone_size: once
d_call: TRBD1
v_call: TRBV3-1/TRBV3-2
cdr3_nt: TGTGCCAGCAGCCTGGACAGGGCCAATCAGCCCCAGCATTTT
cdr3_aa: CASSLDRANQPQHF

j_call: TRBJ2-7
cdr3_length: 13
clone_size: .
d_call: TRBD1
v_call: TRBV29-1
cdr3_nt: TGCAGCGCAAGAGGGACAGGGCGGTACGAGCAGTACTTC
cdr3_aa: CSARGTGRYEQYF

j_call: TRBJ2-2
cdr3_length: 18
clone_size: .
d_call: TRBD1
v_call: TRBV24-1
cdr3_nt: TGTGCCACCAGTGATTGGGGAACCGGGACAGCGAACACCGGGGAGCTGTTTTTT
cdr3_aa: CATSDWGTGTANTGELFF

j_call: TRBJ2-7
cdr3_length: 14
clone_size: once
d_call: .
v_call: TRBV19
cdr3_nt: TGTGCCAGTACCGGGGCGGGATGGTCGTACGAGCAGTACTTC
cdr3_aa: CASTGAGWSYEQYF

j_call: TRBJ2-7
cdr3_length: 15
clone_size: .
d_call: TRBD1
v_call: TRBV6-5
cdr3_nt: TGTGCCAGCAGTCCTCCGGGACAGCGAGATTACGAGCAGTACTTC
cdr3_aa: CASSPPGQRDYEQYF

j_call: TRBJ2-1
cdr3_length: 12
clone_size: .
d_call: .
v_call: TRBV23-1
cdr3_nt: TGCGCCACCCCGGCTAGAAACAATGAGCAGTTCTTC
cdr3_aa: CATPARNNEQFF